This section outlines one T cell receptor (beta chain) sequence together with its context. Its cognate antigen has yet to be identified. Base quality data are lacking; no much larger clone is found one base away. The sample is drawn from a study of human T cells and chemical hapten exposure (dated by TCRdb to about 2021). Regarding the research as a whole: For sensitization, 2% DPC in acetone was applied to a 2 cm by 2 cm area of upper inner arm skin. Throughout the study period of about 25 weeks, patients also received therapeutic DPC doses to the scalp every week. Patch testing was done on the upper back using Finn chambers containing 0.01% DPC, and results were scored after 6 days according to International Contact Dermatitis Research Group standards. Alopecia areata with under or over 50% scalp involvement, alopecia totalis and alopecia universalis were represented in the patient cohort, which was mostly female. Libraries were pooled for sequencing, and variation in per-sample TCR yields was attributed mainly to small differences in library volumes within the pool. This study followed changes in the peripheral blood TCR repertoire in vivo during primary and secondary sensitization of alopecia patients to the hapten diphenylcyclopropenone (DPC). Patient blood was sampled pre-sensitization (week 0) and at 2, 6 and about 24 weeks after DPC sensitization. Twenty-nine alopecia patients gave blood for TCR sequencing at one to four time points (pre-sensitization, 2, 6 and 24 weeks). General study outcomes and caveats: Repeated subsampling changed both the strength of the expansion versus patch-test correlation and the threshold at which that correlation became significant. DPC sensitization did not change how many TCRs were above 1 in 1000 frequency, and no evidence was found of alterations in global repertoire structure. The number of PT1 expanded TCRs positively correlated with patch test score, significant at thresholds 8, 16 and 32 but not 4. Because all patients had alopecia, a presumed autoimmune disease, the immune response of the patients might differ from that of healthy individuals. Compared with pre-sensitization or healthy control sets, expanded TCRs formed significantly more large CDR3 similarity clusters, which is consistent with antigen-driven responses.

Measured from the cysteine to the phenylalanine, the CDR3 is 14 residues long. CDR3 DNA is the only sequence kept; it has 42 bases, read in frame from the first base. At the junction V is shortened by 5 bases and J by 6 bases, with 15 bases in between. CDR1 and CDR2 were assigned from the germline V gene as MDHEN and SYDVKM. Sample time point, as interpreted from the label and publication: pre-sensitization, week 0. Read against the paper, the sample's treatment or condition label means: therapeutic diphenylcyclopropenone sensitization with weekly scalp DPC. At each patch-test visit, blood was drawn before the patch test was applied. Eligible patients were aged 18 to 70, diagnosed with alopecia, deemed suitable for DPC therapy, and excluded if pregnant. Total RNA was isolated from unfractionated whole blood collected in Tempus Blood RNA tubes. Library preparation used RACE. Sequencing was carried out with a NextSeq 500. During library preparation, unique molecular identifiers were attached to individual cDNA molecules so that TCRs could be counted in a quantitative, reproducible way. For every blood RNA sample, sequencing covered both the TCR alpha and TCR beta chains. The original pipeline was this. The median number of TCRs per sample was 90,000 to 100,000, ranging from about 20,000 to 690,600. V, J and CDR3 annotation of the TCR reads was carried out using the Decombinator software suite. Every sample was subsampled to the same number of TCRs (28,000) for the PS versus PT1 abundance plots. TCRs were defined as expanded if absent before sensitization and observed at least eight times at the 2-week time point. TCRdb handled the public reads itself, with Q25 trimming in fastp and clone calling in MiXCR, and kept productive beta chains. CDR3 protein duplicates are merged, each entry listing the most common genes and DNA. The V and J calls and clone size come from TCRdb's table, not from the authors' own analysis. A total of about 380,000 distinct CDR3 sequences appear in this sample, roughly 5% of them only once. The ten largest make up 2% to 3% of the sample.

The chain was built from TRBV28 and TRBJ2-3; the D gene cannot be resolved beyond TRBD1 or TRBD2, each matching 5 bases. The clonotype was recovered from a woman aged 45 to 65 with alopecia areata. Some clones in this sample may be carry-over from other donors' samples. The material was whole blood, obtained in connection with sensitization to the hapten diphenylcyclopropenone (DPC). The nucleotides are TGTGCCAGCAGTCAGAAGGGGTGGAGGGATACGCAGTATTTT. Its protein reads: CASSQKGWRDTQYF.